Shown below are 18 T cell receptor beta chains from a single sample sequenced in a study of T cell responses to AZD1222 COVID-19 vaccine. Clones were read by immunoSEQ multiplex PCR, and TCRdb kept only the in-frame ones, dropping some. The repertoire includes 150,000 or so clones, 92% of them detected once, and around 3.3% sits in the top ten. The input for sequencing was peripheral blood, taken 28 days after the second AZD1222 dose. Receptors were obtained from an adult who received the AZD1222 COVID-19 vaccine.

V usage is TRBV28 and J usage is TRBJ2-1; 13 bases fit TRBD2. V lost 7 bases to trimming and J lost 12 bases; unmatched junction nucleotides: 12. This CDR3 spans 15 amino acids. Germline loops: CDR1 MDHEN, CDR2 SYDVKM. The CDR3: CASTRGLAGEFPQFF. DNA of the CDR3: TGTGCCAGCACCCGAGGACTAGCGGGAGAGTTCCCGCAGTTCTTC.

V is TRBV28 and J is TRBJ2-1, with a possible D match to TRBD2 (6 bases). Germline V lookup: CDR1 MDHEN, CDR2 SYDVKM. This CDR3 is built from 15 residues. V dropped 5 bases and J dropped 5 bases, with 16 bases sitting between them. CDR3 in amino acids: CASSSAGTGNNEQFF. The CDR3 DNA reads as TGTGCCAGCAGTAGCGCCGGGACTGGGAACAATGAGCAGTTCTTC.

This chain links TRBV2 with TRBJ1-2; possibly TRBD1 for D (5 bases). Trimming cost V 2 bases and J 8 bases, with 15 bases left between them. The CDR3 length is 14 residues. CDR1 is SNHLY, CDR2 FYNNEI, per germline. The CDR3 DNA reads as TGTGCCAGCAGTGAACAAGCAGGGTCGCGAGGCTACACCTTC. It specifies CASSEQAGSRGYTF.

CDR3 protein: CASSYSILPPEEQYF. The DNA of the CDR3 is TGTGCCAGCAGTTACTCGATCCTGCCGCCCGAGGAGCAGTACTTC. The chain joins TRBV6-5 to TRBJ2-7; D is undetermined. V lost 0 bases, J lost 7 bases, and 16 bases lay in between. This CDR3 is built from 15 residues. CDR1 and CDR2 (germline): MNHEY, SVGAGI.

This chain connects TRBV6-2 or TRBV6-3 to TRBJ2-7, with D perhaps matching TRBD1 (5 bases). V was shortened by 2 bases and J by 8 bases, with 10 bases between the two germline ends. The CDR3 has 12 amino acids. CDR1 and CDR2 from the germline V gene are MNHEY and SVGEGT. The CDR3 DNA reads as TGTGCCAGCAGTTACCGCCAGGGTCAGCAGTACTTC. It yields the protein CASSYRQGQQYF.

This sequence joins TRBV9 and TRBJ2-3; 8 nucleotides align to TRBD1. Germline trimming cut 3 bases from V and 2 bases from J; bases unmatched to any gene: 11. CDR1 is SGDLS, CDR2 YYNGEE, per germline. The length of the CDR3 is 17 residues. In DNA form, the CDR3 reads TGTGCCAGCAGCGGGCCCCTGGACAGGGACTCCACAGATACGCAGTATTTT. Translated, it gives CASSGPLDRDSTDTQYF.

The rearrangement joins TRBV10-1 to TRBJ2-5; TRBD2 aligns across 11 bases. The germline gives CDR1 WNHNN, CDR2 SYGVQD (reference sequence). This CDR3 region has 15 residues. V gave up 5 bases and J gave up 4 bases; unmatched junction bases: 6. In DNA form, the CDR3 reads TGCGCCAGCAGTCAAGTAGCGGGAGGGCCAGAGACCCAGTACTTC. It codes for CASSQVAGGPETQYF.

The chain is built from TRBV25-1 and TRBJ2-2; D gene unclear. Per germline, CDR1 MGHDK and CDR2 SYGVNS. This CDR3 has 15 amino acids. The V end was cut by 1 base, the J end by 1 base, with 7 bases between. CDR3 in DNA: TGTGCCAGCAGTGAATTGCCCAGGAACACCGGGGAGCTGTTTTTT. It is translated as CASSELPRNTGELFF. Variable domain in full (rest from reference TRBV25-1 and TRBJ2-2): EADIYQTPRYLVIGTGKKITLECSQTMGHDKMYWYQQDPGMELHLIHYSYGVNSTEKGDLSSESTVSRIRTEHFPLTLESARPSHTSQYLCASSELPRNTGELFFGEGSRLTVL.

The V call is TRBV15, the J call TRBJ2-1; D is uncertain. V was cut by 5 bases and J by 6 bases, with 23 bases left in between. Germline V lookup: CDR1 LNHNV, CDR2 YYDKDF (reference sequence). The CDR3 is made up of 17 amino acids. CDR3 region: CATSAAPYPYPPNEQFF. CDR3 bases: TGTGCCACCAGCGCCGCCCCGTATCCTTACCCCCCCAATGAGCAGTTCTTC.

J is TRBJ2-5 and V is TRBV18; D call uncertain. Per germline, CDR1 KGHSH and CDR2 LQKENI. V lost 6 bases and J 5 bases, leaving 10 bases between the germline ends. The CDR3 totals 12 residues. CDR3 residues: CASSLGPETQYF. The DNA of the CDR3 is TGTGCCAGCTCCCTTGGGCCTGAGACCCAGTACTTC.

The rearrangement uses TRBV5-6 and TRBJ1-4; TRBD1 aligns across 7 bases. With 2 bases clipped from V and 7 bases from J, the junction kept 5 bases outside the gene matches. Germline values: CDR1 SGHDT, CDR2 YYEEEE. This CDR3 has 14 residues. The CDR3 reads CASSFDRVFEKLFF. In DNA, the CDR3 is TGTGCCAGCAGCTTCGACAGGGTGTTTGAAAAACTGTTTTTT.

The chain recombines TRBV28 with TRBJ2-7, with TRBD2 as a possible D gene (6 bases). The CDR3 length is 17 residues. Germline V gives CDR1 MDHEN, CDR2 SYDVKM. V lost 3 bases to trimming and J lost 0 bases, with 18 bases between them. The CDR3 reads CASSFPGGTAFSYEQYF. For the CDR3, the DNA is TGTGCCAGCAGTTTCCCTGGCGGGACGGCGTTCTCCTACGAGCAGTACTTC.

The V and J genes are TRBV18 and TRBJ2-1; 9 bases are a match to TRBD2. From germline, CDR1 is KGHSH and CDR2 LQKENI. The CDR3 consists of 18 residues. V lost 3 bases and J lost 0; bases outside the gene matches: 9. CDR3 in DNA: TGTGCCAGCTCACCGCAGGCGGGAGGGCCGAGCTCCTACAATGAGCAGTTCTTC. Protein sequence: CASSPQAGGPSSYNEQFF. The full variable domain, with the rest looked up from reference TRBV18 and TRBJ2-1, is NAGVMQNPRHLVRRRGQEARLRCSPMKGHSHVYWYRQLPEEGLKFMVYLQKENIIDESGMPKERFSAEFPKEGPSILRIQQVVRGDSAAYFCASSPQAGGPSSYNEQFFGPGTRLTVL.

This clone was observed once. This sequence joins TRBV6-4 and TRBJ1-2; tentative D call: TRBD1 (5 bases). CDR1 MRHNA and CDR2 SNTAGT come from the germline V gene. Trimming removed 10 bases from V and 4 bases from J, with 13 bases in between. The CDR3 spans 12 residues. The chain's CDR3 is CANTWGTYGYTF. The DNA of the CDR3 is TGTGCCAACACGTGGGGGACCTATGGCTACACCTTC.

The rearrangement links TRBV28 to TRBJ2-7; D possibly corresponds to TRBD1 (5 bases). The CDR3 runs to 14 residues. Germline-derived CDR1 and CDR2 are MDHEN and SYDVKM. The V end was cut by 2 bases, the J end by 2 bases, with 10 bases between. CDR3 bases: TGTGCCAGCAGTTTAGACAGAGTACCCTACGAGCAGTACTTC. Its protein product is CASSLDRVPYEQYF.

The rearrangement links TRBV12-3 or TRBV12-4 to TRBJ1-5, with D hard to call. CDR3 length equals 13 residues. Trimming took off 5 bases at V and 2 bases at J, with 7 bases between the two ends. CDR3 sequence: CASSTSGNQPQHF. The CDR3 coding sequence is TGTGCCAGCAGTACCTCTGGCAATCAGCCCCAGCATTTT.

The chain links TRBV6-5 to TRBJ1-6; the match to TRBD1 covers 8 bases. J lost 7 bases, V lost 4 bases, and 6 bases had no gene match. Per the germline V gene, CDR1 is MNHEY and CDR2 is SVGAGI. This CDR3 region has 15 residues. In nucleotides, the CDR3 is TGTGCCAGCAGTTCCCGGACAGGGCTGAATTCACCCCTCCACTTT. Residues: CASSSRTGLNSPLHF.

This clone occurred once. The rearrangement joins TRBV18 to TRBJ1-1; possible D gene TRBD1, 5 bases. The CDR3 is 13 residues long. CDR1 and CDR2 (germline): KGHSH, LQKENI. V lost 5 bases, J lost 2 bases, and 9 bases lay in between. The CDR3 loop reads CASSSTVNTEAFF. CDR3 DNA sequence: TGTGCCAGCTCATCGACAGTCAACACTGAAGCTTTCTTT.